This TCR beta chain was captured in a study of blood T cell repertoires in COVID-19. Sequencing used immunoSEQ multiplex PCR; TCRdb keeps in-frame clones, though not all of them. The profile shows about 87,000 clones, about 79% of them singletons. Per the germline V gene, CDR1 is LNHNV and CDR2 is YYDKDF (reference sequence). The ends were cut back, 8 bases at V and 0 bases at J, with 13 bases in the middle. The CDR3 is made up of 15 amino acids. The sequencing sample was made of peripheral blood. This clonotype was sampled from a woman aged 45-59 years with acute or convalescent COVID-19. V and J are TRBV15 and TRBJ1-4; maybe TRBD1 (6 bases). CDR3 in amino acids: CATGQGGATNEKLFF. For the CDR3, the DNA is TGTGCCACCGGGCAAGGGGGTGCAACTAATGAAAAACTGTTTTTT.